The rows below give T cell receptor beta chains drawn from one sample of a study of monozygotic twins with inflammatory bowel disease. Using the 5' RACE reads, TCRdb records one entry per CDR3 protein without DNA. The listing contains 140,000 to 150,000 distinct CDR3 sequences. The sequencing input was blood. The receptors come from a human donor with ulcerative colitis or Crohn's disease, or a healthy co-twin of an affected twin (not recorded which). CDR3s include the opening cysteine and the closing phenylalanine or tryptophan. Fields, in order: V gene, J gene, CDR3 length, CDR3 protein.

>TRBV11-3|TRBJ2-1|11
CASSLGGEQFF
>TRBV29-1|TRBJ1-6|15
CSAAQHEGNNSPLHF
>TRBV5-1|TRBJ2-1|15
CASSLATSGYNEQFF
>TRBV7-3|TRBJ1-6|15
CASSSDPGSGSPLHF
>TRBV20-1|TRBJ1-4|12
CSARDPDEKLFF
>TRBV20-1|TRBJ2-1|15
CSANRALEGFDEQFF
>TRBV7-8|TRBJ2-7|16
CASSLGLARSRGEQYF
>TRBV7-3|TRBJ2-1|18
CASSLIGFLGGRWDEQFF
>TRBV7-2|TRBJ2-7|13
CASSLDAPYEQYF
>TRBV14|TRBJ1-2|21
CASSQDGGPRAPKEDKYGYTF
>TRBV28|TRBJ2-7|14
CASSLLDGYYEQYF
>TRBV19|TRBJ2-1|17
CASSAWTGTGANNEQFF
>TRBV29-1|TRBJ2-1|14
CSVEGWGSYNEQFF
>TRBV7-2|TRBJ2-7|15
CASSLGQGPSYEQYF
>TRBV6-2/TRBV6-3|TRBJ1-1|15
CASSYAGQGYTEAFF
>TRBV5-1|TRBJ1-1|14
CASSLTEMNTEAFF
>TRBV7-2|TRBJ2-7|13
CASKTGGGYEQYF
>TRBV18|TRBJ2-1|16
CASSQLDSLSYNEQFF
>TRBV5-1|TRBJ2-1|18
CASSYEPPGLGSYNEQFF
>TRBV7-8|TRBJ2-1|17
CASSWGPSGRGRREQFF
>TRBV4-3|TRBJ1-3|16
CASSQTTGPSGNTIYF
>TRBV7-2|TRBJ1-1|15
CASSPHGQGTTEAFF
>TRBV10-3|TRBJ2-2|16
CAISATGGGDTGELFF
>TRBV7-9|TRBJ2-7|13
CASSPPGMYEQYF
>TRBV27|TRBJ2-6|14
CASSLGVGANVLTF
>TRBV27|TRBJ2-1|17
CASSFVTSGRAFHEQFF
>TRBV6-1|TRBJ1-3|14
CASRPTGSGNTIYF
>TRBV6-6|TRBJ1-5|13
CASSPLSHQPQHF
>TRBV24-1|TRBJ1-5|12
CARACTEQPQHF
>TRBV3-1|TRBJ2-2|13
CASGTFNTGELFF
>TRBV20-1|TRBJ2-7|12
CSARESSYEQYF
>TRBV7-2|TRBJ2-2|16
CASSPDPGLAPNGLFF
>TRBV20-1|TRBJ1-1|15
CSAPQTTAVNTEAFF
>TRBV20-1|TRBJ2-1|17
CSARDGLAGSSYNEQFF
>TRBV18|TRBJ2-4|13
CASSPYLGGDVYF
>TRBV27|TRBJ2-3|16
CASSRPGQLSTDTQYF
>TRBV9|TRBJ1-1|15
CASSVVGGGDTEAFF
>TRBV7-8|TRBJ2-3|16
CASSPRAEAPTDTQYF
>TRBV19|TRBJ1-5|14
CAVRGGARNQPQHF
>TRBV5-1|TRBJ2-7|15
CASSFGTSGSNEQYF
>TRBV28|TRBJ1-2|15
CASSPGTGANYGYTF
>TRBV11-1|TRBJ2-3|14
CASSKGLNTDTQYF